The present T cell receptor (beta chain) was sequenced within a study of cytomegalovirus exposure and HLA in healthy donors. General observations from the study: There were around 160 TCR beta chains listed as cytomegalovirus-associated. Later analysis identified 15,000 to 20,000 TCR beta sequences associated with HLA alleles, using a false discovery rate threshold of 0.05. Presence/absence comparisons presumed near-even sequencing depth among donors. In vitro experiments confirmed that a few CMV-associated chains were specific for CMV antigens.

The study ran its PCR with 60 Vbeta and 13 Jbeta primers. Measured with immunoSEQ multiplex PCR; TCRdb has only the in-frame clones, and not every one. The data show 150,000 to 180,000 clones, 65% to 85% seen once. Of note for this clone: Its antigen is still unknown.

Material: PBMCs. The clonotype comes from a man aged 18-30 years in good health and CMV-seronegative.

The DNA of the CDR3 is TGTGCCAGTAGTCAGGTAGGGGGCGGTCAGCCCCAGCATTTT. It specifies CASSQVGGGQPQHF. The V gene is TRBV19, the J gene TRBJ1-5; 7 bases agree with TRBD1. The CDR3 extends over 14 amino acids. Germline CDR1 LNHDA, CDR2 SQIVND (reference sequence). With 5 bases clipped from V and 6 bases from J, the junction kept 7 bases outside the gene matches.